These 21 T cell receptor beta chains were sequenced from one sample in a study of cytomegalovirus exposure and HLA in healthy donors. The PCR employed 60 Vbeta primers together with 13 Jbeta primers. The method was immunoSEQ multiplex PCR; TCRdb's version includes in-frame clones alone and lacks a portion of them. This sample yields about 94,000 clones, of which about 7.6% are seen a single time; 2% to 2.5% belongs to the top ten. The sample comprised PBMCs. These receptors were collected from a man in his fifties or sixties in good health and CMV-seronegative.

The CDR3: CASSLTGPDQPQHF. The CDR3 nucleotides read TGTGCCAGCAGTTTAACAGGGCCGGATCAGCCCCAGCATTTT. The chain recombines TRBV28 with TRBJ1-5; tentatively, D is TRBD1 (6 bases). The CDR3 length is 14 residues. Germline-derived CDR1 and CDR2 are MDHEN and SYDVKM. Trimming shortened V by 2 bases and J by 5 bases, and 10 bases separated the two germline ends.

The gene calls are TRBV14 and TRBJ2-7; D possibly corresponds to TRBD2 (5 bases). The CDR3 totals 14 residues. V lost 0 bases and J lost 1, with 7 bases in between. The germline gives CDR1 SGHDN, CDR2 FVKESK. The CDR3 sequence is CASSQDWTSYEQYF. DNA for the CDR3: TGTGCCAGCAGCCAAGATTGGACTTCCTACGAGCAGTACTTC.

The V call is TRBV28, the J call TRBJ1-5; D unclear. Trimming cost V 5 bases and J 2 bases, with 13 bases left between them. The CDR3 loop spans 15 amino acids. In germline, CDR1 is MDHEN, CDR2 SYDVKM. CDR3 amino acids: CASSQVVLGNQPQHF. The CDR3 DNA reads as TGTGCCAGCAGTCAGGTGGTGTTGGGCAATCAGCCCCAGCATTTT.

V usage is TRBV7-2 and J usage is TRBJ2-3; D call uncertain. The CDR3 consists of 16 residues. CDR1 is SGHTA and CDR2 is FQGNSA in the germline V gene. The V end was cut by 1 base, the J end by 6 bases, with 17 bases between. CDR3 sequence: CASSLGSAKFVDTQYF. The DNA for the CDR3 is TGTGCCAGCAGCTTAGGCAGCGCTAAGTTCGTGGATACGCAGTATTTT.

This clone was seen only a few times. This chain uses TRBV11-2 with TRBJ1-1; D perhaps matches TRBD1 (5 bases). Germline V lookup: CDR1 SGHAT, CDR2 FQNNGV. V lost 7 bases, J lost 7 bases, and 10 bases lay in between. CDR3 length: 11 residues. The CDR3 nucleotides are TGTGCCAGCACCCGCGGGGGTGAAGCTTTCTTT. Amino acid sequence: CASTRGGEAFF.

The chain recombines TRBV7-9 with TRBJ2-3; the D gene is possibly TRBD1 (5 bases). The CDR3 is 15 residues long. Trimming cost V 5 bases and J 2 bases, with 14 bases left between them. Germline V gives CDR1 SEHNR, CDR2 FQNEAQ (reference sequence). CDR3 in DNA: TGTGCCAGCAGCCCTCCGACAGTGACCACAGATACGCAGTATTTT. This sequence encodes CASSPPTVTTDTQYF.

This clone was observed a handful of times. The CDR3 coding sequence is TGTGCCAGCAACACACCGGGACAGGGAGCAGGAGGCGGGGAGCTGTTTTTT. Translation gives CASNTPGQGAGGGELFF. J is TRBJ2-2 and V is TRBV28; 9 bases align to TRBD1. Trimming removed 7 bases from V and 7 bases from J; junction bases left unmatched: 16. The CDR3 has 17 amino acids. The V gene's germline CDR1 is MDHEN and CDR2 SYDVKM.

Only a few counts were recorded for this clone. The CDR3 DNA sequence: TGCGCCAGCAGCCCCGGACAGTTTGAAGCTTTCTTT. It is translated as CASSPGQFEAFF. The chain recombines TRBV5-1 with TRBJ1-1; possible D gene TRBD1, 6 bases. V lost 4 bases to trimming and J lost 7 bases, with 11 bases between them. This CDR3 comprises 12 residues. Germline CDR1 reads SGHRS; CDR2 reads YFSETQ.

This clone was picked up a small number of times. This is likely a read error, given that the CDR3 carries no conserved phenylalanine or tryptophan at its end. No DNA is shown, since the ends of the CDR3 on it are uncertain; the CDR3 is the one TCRdb lists. The chain uses TRBV7-8 and TRBJ2-2; no check of the table's D call, TRBD2, against the DNA was made. CDR1 is SGHVS and CDR2 is FQNEAQ in the germline V gene. The CDR3 is made up of 15 amino acids, end residues included. CDR3: CASSNRAVGTGEMFL.

This chain joins TRBV9 and TRBJ1-3; no firm D call. Per germline, CDR1 SGDLS and CDR2 YYNGEE. The CDR3 has 14 residues. Between the trimmed V and J ends, which lost 3 bases and 2 bases, there was a span of 9 bases. CDR3 coding DNA: TGTGCCAGCAGCGCGTCCCCGGCTGGAAACACCATATATTTT. Residues: CASSASPAGNTIYF.

There are a few counts of this clone. This rearrangement joins TRBV7-6 to TRBJ2-5, with 13 bases aligning to TRBD2. Germline V gives CDR1 SGHVS, CDR2 FNYEAQ. This CDR3 is 17 amino acids long. Germline trimming cut 1 base from V and 4 bases from J; bases unmatched to any gene: 6. For the CDR3, the DNA is TGTGCCAGCAGCTTAGGGGGGACTAGCGGGAACGGAGAGACCCAGTACTTC. Protein: CASSLGGTSGNGETQYF.

The rearrangement links TRBV28 to TRBJ2-2, with D uncertain. V was trimmed by 6 bases and J by 1 base, leaving 6 bases between them. CDR3 length equals 13 residues. In germline, CDR1 is MDHEN, CDR2 SYDVKM. CDR3 protein: CASRPGNTGELFF. The CDR3 bases are TGTGCCAGCAGGCCAGGGAACACCGGGGAGCTGTTTTTT.

The genes are TRBV6-5 and TRBJ2-5, with D tentatively TRBD2 (7 bases). The closer fit of TRBJ2-7 to the DNA end suggests the J call may be wrong. CDR3 size: 16 residues. Germline V lookup: CDR1 MNHEY, CDR2 SVGAGI. CDR3 DNA sequence: TGTGCCAGCAGTTACTCGAGTCGGGGGGCCTACGACGAGCAGTACTTC. Protein sequence: CASSYSSRGAYDEQYF.

This clone has only a few counts. V usage is TRBV7-2 and J usage is TRBJ1-1; maybe TRBD1 (6 bases). The CDR3 length is 12 residues. Germline V CDR1 and CDR2: SGHTA, FQGNSA. Trimming cost V 5 bases and J 11 bases, with 15 bases left between them. The CDR3 DNA sequence: TGTGCCAGCAGCCCCCAGGGGCAGGGGGCTTTCTTT. It translates to CASSPQGQGAFF.

The chain is built from TRBV7-9 and TRBJ2-7; 7 bases match TRBD1. Trimming removed 4 bases from V and 6 bases from J; junction bases left unmatched: 6. Germline V gene sequence: CDR1 SEHNR, CDR2 FQNEAQ (reference sequence). The CDR3 sequence is 13 residues long. The DNA for the CDR3 is TGTGCCAGCAGCTCCCAGACAGGGACCGAGCAGTACTTC. Its translation is CASSSQTGTEQYF.

This chain links TRBV5-6 with TRBJ2-5, with TRBD2 identical over 9 bases. From germline, CDR1 is SGHDT and CDR2 YYEEEE. With 0 bases clipped from V and 1 base from J, the junction kept 4 bases outside the gene matches. CDR3 size: 16 residues. The CDR3: CASSLASSGTQETQYF. The CDR3 DNA reads as TGTGCCAGCAGCTTGGCATCTAGCGGGACCCAAGAGACCCAGTACTTC.

This chain links TRBV21-1 with TRBJ1-4. TRBV21-1 corresponds to a pseudogene. The CDR3 has 16 residues. The CDR3 DNA reads as TGTGCCAGCAGCAAAGACCGAATGGTCGGGAATGAAAAACTGTTTTTT. Its protein product is CASSKDRMVGNEKLFF.

The chain uses TRBV18 and TRBJ2-7; D might be TRBD1 (7 bases). The V end was cut by 2 bases, the J end by 3 bases, with 11 bases between. Germline V gene lookup returns CDR1 KGHSH and CDR2 LQKENI. This CDR3 contains 14 residues. Here the CDR3 DNA reads TGTGCCAGCTCACCATCAGGGGGGCGCTACGAGCAGTACTTC. It encodes CASSPSGGRYEQYF. The entire variable domain, with the rest obtained from reference TRBV18 and TRBJ2-7, is as follows: NAGVMQNPRHLVRRRGQEARLRCSPMKGHSHVYWYRQLPEEGLKFMVYLQKENIIDESGMPKERFSAEFPKEGPSILRIQQVVRGDSAAYFCASSPSGGRYEQYFGPGTRLTVT.

This clone was observed a handful of times. The rearrangement joins TRBV6-6 to TRBJ2-7, with 11 bases lining up with TRBD2. The trim removed 7 bases at V and 0 bases at J, leaving 5 bases unmatched. This CDR3 is built from 15 residues. Germline-derived CDR1 and CDR2 are MNHNY and SVGAGI (reference sequence). CDR3: CASKGTSGDSYEQYF. In DNA, the CDR3 is TGTGCCAGCAAAGGGACTAGCGGAGACTCCTACGAGCAGTACTTC.

This chain uses TRBV9 with TRBJ2-3; D perhaps matches TRBD2 (6 bases). Germline V gene sequence: CDR1 SGDLS, CDR2 YYNGEE. V gave up 0 bases and J gave up 0 bases, with 11 bases separating them. The CDR3 is made up of 16 amino acids. DNA for the CDR3: TGTGCCAGCAGCGTAGCCGGGGGTCGGAGCACAGATACGCAGTATTTT. Translation: CASSVAGGRSTDTQYF.

The gene calls are TRBV29-1 and TRBJ1-1; D ambiguous. Germline lookup yields CDR1 SQVTM and CDR2 ANQGSEA. The CDR3 is made up of 13 amino acids. V lost 4 bases, J lost 5 bases, and 14 bases lay in between. The CDR3 reads CSVVGQPGTEAFF. The CDR3, as DNA: TGCAGCGTTGTTGGTCAGCCCGGGACTGAAGCTTTCTTT.